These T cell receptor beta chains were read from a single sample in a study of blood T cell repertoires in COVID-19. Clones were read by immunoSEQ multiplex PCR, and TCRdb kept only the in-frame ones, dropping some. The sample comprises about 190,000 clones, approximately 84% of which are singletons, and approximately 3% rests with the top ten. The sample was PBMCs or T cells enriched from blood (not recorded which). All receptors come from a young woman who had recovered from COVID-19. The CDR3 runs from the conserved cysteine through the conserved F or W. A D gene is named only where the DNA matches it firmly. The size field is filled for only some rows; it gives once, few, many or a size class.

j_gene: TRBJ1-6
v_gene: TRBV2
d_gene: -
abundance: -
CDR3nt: TGTGCCAGCAGTGAGTTCCCGGCGGCTCTTAATTCACCCCTCCACTTT
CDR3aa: CASSEFPAALNSPLHF

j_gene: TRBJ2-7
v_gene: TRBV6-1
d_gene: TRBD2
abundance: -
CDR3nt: TGTGCCAGCAGTGAGGCTATGACTAGCGGGATTTACGAGCAGTACTTC
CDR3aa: CASSEAMTSGIYEQYF

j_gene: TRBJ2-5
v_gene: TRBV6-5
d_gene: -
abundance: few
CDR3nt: TGTGCCAGCAGTTACGGCGGTAACCTCCAAGAGACCCAGTACTTC
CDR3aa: CASSYGGNLQETQYF

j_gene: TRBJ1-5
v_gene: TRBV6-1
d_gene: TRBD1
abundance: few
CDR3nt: TGTGCCAGCAGTGAAGCCCCACAGGGGCAATTCAATCAGCCCCAGCATTTT
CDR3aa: CASSEAPQGQFNQPQHF

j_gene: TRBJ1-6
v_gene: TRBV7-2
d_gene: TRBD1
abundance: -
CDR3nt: TGTGCCAGCAGCACCCGCCGGACAGGGCGACAATCACCCCTCCACTTT
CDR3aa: CASSTRRTGRQSPLHF

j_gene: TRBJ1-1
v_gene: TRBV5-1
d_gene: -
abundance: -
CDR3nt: TGCGCCAGCAGCTTGGTAGGGAGCACTGAAGCTTTCTTT
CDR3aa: CASSLVGSTEAFF

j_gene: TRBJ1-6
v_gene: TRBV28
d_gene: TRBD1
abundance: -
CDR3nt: TGTGCCAGCAGTTTACGGACAGGAAGCCAGATAATTAGTAATTCACCCCTCCACTTT
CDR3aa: CASSLRTGSQIISNSPLHF

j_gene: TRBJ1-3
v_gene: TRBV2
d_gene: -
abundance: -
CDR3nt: TGTGCCAGCATAGGGGGTGATGGAAACACCATATATTTT
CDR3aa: CASIGGDGNTIYF

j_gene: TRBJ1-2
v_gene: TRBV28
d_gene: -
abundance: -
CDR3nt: TGTGCCAGCAGTTTATTACTCTCGGGGGGCCCTTATGGCTACACCTTC
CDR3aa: CASSLLLSGGPYGYTF

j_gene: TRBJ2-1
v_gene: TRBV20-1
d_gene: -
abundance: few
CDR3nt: TGCAGTGCTTCGGACTCAAATGAGCAGTTCTTC
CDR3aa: CSASDSNEQFF

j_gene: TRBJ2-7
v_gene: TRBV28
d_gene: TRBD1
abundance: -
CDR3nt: TGTGCCAGCATCTCACCATCAGGGGGCCTGGGTGAGCAGTACTTC
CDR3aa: CASISPSGGLGEQYF

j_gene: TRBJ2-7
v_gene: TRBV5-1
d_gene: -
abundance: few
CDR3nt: TGCGCCAGCAGCACAGACAGCTACGAGCAGTACTTC
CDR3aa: CASSTDSYEQYF

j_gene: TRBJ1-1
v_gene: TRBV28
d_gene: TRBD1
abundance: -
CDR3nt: TGTGCCAGCAGCTTTTCCTGGACAGGGTTGAACACTGAAGCTTTCTTT
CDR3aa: CASSFSWTGLNTEAFF

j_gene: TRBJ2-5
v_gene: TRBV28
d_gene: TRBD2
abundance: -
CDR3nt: TGTGCCAGCAGTTTATTCGGGACTACTCAAGAGACCCAGTACTTC
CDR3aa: CASSLFGTTQETQYF

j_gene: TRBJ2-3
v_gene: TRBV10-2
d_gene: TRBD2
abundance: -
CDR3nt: TGCGCCAGCAGTGACCCCCCCCTAGCGGGGGGGCCGGATACGCAGTATTTT
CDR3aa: CASSDPPLAGGPDTQYF

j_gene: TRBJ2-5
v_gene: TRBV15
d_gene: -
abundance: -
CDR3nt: TGTGCCACCAGCAGAGATCAAAGGGGGGGAGAGACCCAGTACTTC
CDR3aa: CATSRDQRGGETQYF

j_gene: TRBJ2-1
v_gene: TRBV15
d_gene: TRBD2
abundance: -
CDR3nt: TGTGCCACCAGCACTTGGGATAGCGGGAGGGTCCAGCAGTTCTTC
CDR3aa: CATSTWDSGRVQQFF

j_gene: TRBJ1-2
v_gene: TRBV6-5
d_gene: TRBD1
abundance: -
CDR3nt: TGTGCCAGCAGTTATGGCGACAGGGTAAATGGCTACACCTTC
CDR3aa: CASSYGDRVNGYTF

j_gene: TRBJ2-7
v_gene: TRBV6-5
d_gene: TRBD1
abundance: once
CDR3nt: TGTGCCAGCAGTCCGCGACAGGGGGCTTACGAGCAGTACTTC
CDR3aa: CASSPRQGAYEQYF

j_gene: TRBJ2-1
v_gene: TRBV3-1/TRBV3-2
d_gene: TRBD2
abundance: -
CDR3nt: TGTGCCAGCAGCCAAGAATGGGCGGGGGGGCCCAATGAGCAGTTCTTC
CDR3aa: CASSQEWAGGPNEQFF

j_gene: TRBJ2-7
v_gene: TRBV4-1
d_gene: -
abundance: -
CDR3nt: TGCGCCAGCAGCCAAGATTGGCCGGGATCCTCCTACGAGCAGTACTTC
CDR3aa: CASSQDWPGSSYEQYF

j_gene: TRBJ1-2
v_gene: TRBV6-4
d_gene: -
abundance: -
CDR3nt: TGTGCCAGCAGTGACTCGAAGGGGATTAGTGGCTACACCTTC
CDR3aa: CASSDSKGISGYTF

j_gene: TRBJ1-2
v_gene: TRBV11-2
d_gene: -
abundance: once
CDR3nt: TGTGCCAGCAGCTTAGATGCCCGTAGAGGCTACACCTTC
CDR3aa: CASSLDARRGYTF

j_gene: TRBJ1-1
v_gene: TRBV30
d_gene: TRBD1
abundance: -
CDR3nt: TGTGCCTGGTCACACCCGGGACAGGGGGTAAGGGGCGACACTGAAGCTTTCTTT
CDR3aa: CAWSHPGQGVRGDTEAFF

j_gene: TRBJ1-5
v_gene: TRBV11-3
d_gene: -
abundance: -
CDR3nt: TGTGCCAGCAGCTTAGAGGGGGGACCCGAGAGGGCCCAGCATTTT
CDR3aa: CASSLEGGPERAQHF

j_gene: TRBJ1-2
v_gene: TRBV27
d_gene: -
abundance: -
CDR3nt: TGTGCCAGCAGCCAGGGGAACTATGGCTACACCTTC
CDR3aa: CASSQGNYGYTF

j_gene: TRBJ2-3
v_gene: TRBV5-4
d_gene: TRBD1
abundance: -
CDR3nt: TGTGCCAGCAGTTCTCGGGACAGGGCGTCAGATACGCAGTATTTT
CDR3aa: CASSSRDRASDTQYF

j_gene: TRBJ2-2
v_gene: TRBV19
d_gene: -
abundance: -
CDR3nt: TGTGCCAGTAGTATCGGACTACTTAACACCGGGGAGCTGTTTTTT
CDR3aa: CASSIGLLNTGELFF

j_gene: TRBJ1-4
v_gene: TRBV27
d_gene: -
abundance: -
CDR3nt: TGTGCCAGCAGTTTATTGAAGACAGCCTCAACTAATGAAAAACTGTTTTTT
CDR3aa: CASSLLKTASTNEKLFF